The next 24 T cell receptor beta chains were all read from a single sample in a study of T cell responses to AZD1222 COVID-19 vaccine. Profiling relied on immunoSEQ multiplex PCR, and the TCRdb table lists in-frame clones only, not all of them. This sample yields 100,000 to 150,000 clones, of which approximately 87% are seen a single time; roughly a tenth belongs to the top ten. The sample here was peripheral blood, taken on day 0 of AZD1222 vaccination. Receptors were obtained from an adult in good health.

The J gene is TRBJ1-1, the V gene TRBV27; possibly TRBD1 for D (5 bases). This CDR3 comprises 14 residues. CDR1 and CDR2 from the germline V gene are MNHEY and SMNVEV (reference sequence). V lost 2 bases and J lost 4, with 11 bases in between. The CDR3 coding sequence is TGTGCCAGCAGTTTAAGAGGGACGGGCACTGAAGCTTTCTTT. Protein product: CASSLRGTGTEAFF.

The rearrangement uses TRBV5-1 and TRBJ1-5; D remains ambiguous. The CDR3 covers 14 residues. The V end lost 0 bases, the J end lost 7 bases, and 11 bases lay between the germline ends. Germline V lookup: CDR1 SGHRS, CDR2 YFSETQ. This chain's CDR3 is CASSLGWAGQPQHF. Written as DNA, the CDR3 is TGCGCCAGCAGCTTGGGCTGGGCCGGGCAGCCCCAGCATTTT.

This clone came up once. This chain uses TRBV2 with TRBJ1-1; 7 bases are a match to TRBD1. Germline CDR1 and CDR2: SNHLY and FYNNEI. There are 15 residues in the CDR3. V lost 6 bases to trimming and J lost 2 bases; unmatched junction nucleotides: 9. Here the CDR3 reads CASRREEGANTEAFF. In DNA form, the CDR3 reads TGTGCCAGCAGGAGGGAGGAGGGGGCAAACACTGAAGCTTTCTTT. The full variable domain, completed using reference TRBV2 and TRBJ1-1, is EPEVTQTPSHQVTQMGQEVILRCVPISNHLYFYWYRQILGQKVEFLVSFYNNEISEKSEIFDDQFSVERPDGSNFTLKIRSTKLEDSAMYFCASRREEGANTEAFFGQGTRLTVV.

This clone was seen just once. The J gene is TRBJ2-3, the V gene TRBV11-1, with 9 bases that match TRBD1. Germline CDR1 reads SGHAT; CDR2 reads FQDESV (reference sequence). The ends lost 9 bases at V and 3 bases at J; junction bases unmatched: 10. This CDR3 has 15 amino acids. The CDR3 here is CASRRDRVLTDTQYF. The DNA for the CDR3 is TGTGCCAGTCGACGGGACAGGGTCTTAACAGATACGCAGTATTTT.

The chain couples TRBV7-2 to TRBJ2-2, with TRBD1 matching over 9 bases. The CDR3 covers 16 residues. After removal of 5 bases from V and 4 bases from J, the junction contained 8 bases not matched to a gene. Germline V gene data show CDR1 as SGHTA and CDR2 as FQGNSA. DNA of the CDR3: TGTGCCAGCAGCACCTACAGGGGGCTGTCCACCGGGGAGCTGTTTTTT. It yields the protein CASSTYRGLSTGELFF.

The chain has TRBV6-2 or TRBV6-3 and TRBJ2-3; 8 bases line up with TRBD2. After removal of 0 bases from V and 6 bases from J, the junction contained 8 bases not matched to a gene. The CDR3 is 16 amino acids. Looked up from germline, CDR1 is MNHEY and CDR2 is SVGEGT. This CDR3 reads CASSYSTRPGGDTQYF. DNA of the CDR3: TGTGCCAGCAGTTACTCGACTAGGCCGGGGGGGGATACGCAGTATTTT.

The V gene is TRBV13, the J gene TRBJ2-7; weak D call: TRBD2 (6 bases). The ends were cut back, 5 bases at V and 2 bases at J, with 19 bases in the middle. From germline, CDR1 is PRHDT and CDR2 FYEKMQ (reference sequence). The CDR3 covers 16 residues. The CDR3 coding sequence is TGTGCCAGCAGCCAAAAGAGCGGGCCCGATCCCTACGAGCAGTACTTC. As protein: CASSQKSGPDPYEQYF.

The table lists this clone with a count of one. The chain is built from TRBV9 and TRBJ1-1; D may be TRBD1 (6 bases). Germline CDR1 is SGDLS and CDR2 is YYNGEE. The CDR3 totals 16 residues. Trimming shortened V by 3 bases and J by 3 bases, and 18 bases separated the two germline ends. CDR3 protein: CASSALYRAGDTEAFF. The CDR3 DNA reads TGTGCCAGCAGCGCTTTATACAGGGCGGGGGACACTGAAGCTTTCTTT.

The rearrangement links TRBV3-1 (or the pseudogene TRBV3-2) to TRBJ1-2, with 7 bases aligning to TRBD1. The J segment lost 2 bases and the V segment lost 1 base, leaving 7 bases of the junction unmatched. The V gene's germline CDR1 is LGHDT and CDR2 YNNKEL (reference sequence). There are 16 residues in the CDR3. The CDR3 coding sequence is TGTGCCAGCAGCCAAGTAGGGCAGGGGGAGAACTATGGCTACACCTTC. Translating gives CASSQVGQGENYGYTF.

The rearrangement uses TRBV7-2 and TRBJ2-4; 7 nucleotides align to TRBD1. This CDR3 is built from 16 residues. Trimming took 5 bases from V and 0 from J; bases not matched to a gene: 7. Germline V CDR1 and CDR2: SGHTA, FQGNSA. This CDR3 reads CASSPGQRIAKNIQYF. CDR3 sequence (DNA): TGTGCCAGCAGCCCGGGACAGAGGATAGCCAAAAACATTCAGTACTTC.

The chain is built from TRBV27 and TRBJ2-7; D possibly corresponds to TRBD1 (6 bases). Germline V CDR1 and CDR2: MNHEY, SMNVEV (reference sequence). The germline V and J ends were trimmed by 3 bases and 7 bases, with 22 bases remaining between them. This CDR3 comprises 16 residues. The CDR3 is CASSFAPTGGLREQYF. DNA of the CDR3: TGTGCCAGCAGTTTTGCGCCGACAGGCGGCCTGCGGGAGCAGTACTTC.

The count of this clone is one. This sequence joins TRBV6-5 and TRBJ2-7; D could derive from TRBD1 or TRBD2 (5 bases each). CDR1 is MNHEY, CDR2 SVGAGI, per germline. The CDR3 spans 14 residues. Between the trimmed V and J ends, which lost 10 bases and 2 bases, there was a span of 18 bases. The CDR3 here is CATHPGTGTYEQYF. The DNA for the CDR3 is TGTGCCACCCACCCCGGGACGGGTACCTACGAGCAGTACTTC.

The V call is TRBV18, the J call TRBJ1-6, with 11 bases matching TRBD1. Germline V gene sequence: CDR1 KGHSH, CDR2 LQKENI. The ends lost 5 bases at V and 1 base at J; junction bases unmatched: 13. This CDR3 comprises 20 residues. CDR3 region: CASSTGPGQGDRSYNSPLHF. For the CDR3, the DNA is TGTGCCAGCTCAACCGGCCCGGGACAGGGGGATAGGTCCTATAATTCACCCCTCCACTTT.

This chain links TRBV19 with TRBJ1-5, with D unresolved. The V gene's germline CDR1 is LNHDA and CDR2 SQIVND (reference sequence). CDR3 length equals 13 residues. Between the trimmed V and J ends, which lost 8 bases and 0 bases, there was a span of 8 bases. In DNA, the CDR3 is TGTGCCAGTCGGGCACTTAGCAATCAGCCCCAGCATTTT. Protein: CASRALSNQPQHF.

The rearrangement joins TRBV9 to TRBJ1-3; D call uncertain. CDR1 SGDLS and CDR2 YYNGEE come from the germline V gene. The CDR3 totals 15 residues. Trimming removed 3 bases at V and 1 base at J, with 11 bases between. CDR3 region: CASSGGVGSGNTIYF. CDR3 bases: TGTGCCAGCAGCGGGGGTGTAGGGTCTGGAAACACCATATATTTT. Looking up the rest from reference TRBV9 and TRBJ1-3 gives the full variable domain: DSGVTQTPKHLITATGQRVTLRCSPRSGDLSVYWYQQSLDQGLQFLIQYYNGEERAKGNILERFSAQQFPDLHSELNLSSLELGDSALYFCASSGGVGSGNTIYFGEGSWLTVV.

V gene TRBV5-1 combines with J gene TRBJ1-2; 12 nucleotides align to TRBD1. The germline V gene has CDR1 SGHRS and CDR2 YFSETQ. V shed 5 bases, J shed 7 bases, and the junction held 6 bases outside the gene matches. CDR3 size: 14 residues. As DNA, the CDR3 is TGCGCCAGCAGAGGGACAGGGGGCATTGGTGGCTACACCTTC. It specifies CASRGTGGIGGYTF.

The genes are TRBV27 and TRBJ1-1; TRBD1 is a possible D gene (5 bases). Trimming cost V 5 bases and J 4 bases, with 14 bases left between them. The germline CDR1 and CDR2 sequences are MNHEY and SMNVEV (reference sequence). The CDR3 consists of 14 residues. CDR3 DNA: TGTGCCAGCAGTCGAACAGACGGGACCACTGAAGCTTTCTTT. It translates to CASSRTDGTTEAFF.

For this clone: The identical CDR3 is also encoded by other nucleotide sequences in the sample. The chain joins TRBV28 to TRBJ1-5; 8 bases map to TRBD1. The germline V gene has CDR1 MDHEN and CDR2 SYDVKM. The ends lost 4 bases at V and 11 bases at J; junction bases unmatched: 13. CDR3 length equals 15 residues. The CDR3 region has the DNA TGTGCCAGCAGTTCCCGGACAGGGAGGGGGGGGGCCCAGCATTTT. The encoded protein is CASSSRTGRGGAQHF.

CDR3 coding DNA: TGTGCCACCCTCGAGACACTACCTAACTATGGCTACACCTTC. This translates into CATLETLPNYGYTF. The chain carries TRBV28 and TRBJ1-2; D gene ambiguous. Trimming removed 10 bases at V and 0 bases at J, with 15 bases between. The CDR3 totals 14 residues. Looked up from germline, CDR1 is MDHEN and CDR2 is SYDVKM.

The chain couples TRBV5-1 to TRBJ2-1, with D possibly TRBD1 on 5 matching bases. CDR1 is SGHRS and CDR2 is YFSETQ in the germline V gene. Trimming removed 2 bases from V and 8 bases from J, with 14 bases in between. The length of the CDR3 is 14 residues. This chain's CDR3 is CASSLQVVVDEQFF. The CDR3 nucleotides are TGCGCCAGCAGCTTACAGGTGGTGGTGGATGAGCAGTTCTTC.

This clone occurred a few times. The CDR3 is CASSPRDSAYEQYF. The CDR3 bases are TGTGCCAGTAGTCCGAGGGACAGTGCCTACGAGCAGTACTTC. The V and J genes are TRBV19 and TRBJ2-7; 7 bases fit TRBD1. CDR1 LNHDA and CDR2 SQIVND come from the germline V gene (reference sequence). Losses at the gene ends were 5 bases for V and 2 bases for J; bases not matched to a gene: 6. The CDR3 covers 14 residues.

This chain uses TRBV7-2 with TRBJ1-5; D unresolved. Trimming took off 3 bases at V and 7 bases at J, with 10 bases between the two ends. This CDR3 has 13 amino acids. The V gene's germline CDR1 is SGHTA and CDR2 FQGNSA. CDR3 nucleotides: TGTGCCAGCAGCTTGGGGATGTCACAGCCCCAGCATTTT. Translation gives CASSLGMSQPQHF.

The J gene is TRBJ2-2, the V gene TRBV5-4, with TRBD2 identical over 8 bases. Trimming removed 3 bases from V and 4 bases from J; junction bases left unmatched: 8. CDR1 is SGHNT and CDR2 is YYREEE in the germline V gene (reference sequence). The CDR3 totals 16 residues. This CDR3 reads CASSSSGSGGTGELFF. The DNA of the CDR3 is TGTGCCAGCAGCTCCTCGGGAAGCGGGGGCACCGGGGAGCTGTTTTTT.

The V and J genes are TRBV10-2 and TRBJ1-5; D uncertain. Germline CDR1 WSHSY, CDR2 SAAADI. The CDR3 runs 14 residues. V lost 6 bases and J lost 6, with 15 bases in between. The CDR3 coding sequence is TGCGCCAGCAGCCCCTTGGGCATAACTCAGCCCCAGCATTTT. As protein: CASSPLGITQPQHF.